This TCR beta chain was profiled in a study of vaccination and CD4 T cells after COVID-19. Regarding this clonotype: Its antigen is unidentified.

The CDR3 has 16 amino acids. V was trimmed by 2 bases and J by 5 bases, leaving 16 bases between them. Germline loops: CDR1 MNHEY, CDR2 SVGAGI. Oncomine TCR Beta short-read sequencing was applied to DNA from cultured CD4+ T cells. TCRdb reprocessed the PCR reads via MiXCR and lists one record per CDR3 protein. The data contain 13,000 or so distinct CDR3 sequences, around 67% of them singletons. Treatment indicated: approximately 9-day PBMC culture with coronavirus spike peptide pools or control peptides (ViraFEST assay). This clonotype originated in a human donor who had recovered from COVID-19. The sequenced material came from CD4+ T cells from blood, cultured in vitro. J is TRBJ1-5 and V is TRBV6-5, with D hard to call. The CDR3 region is CASSYPVSIRDQPQHF. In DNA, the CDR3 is TGTGCCAGCAGTTACCCGGTGAGCATCAGAGATCAGCCCCAGCATTTT.